The clone carrying this T cell receptor (beta chain) was seen only a few times. Its antigen is still unknown. Using its own MiXCR run on the RT-PCR reads, TCRdb lists one record per CDR3 protein. The sample lists 650,000 to 700,000 distinct CDR3 sequences, less than 20% occurring once. The sample belongs to a study of response to subunit inactivated influenza vaccine. General study results and limits: A suggestion made by the authors is that each seasonal influenza vaccination recruits few new T cells.

The source is a man aged 50 to 60 who received an inactivated influenza vaccine. The material sequenced was PBMCs from blood, taken approximately 13 days after vaccination.

For the CDR3, the DNA is TGTGCCACCAGTCTGGCAGATACGCAGTATTTT. Residues: CATSLADTQYF. V usage is TRBV24-1 and J usage is TRBJ2-3, with D unresolved. Germline V CDR1 and CDR2: KGHDR, SFDVKD. CDR3 length: 11 amino acids. The V and J ends lost 6 bases and 4 bases respectively, with 4 bases between them.